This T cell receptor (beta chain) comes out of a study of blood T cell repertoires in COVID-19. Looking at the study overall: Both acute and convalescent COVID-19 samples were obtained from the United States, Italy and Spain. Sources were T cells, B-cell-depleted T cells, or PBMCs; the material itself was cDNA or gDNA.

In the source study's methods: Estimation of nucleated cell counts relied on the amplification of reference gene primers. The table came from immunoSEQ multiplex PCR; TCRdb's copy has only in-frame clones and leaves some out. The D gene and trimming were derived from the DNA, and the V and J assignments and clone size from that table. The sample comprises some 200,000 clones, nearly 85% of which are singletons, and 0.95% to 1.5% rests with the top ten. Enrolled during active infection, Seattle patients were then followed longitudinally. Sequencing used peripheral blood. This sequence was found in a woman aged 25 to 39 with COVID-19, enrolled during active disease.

As DNA, the CDR3 is TGTGCCAGCAGCTCTGGACAGGCAAAAGAGACCCAGTACTTC. Protein: CASSSGQAKETQYF. V is TRBV5-4 and J is TRBJ2-5; 7 bases are shared with TRBD1. The J segment lost 3 bases and the V segment lost 3 bases, leaving 5 bases of the junction unmatched. There are 14 residues in the CDR3. Germline V lookup: CDR1 SGHNT, CDR2 YYREEE (reference sequence).